In this sample, the clone carrying this T cell receptor beta chain turned up once. As yet, its antigen is unknown. It was with 60 Vbeta and 13 Jbeta primers that the PCR ran. TCRdb keeps only in-frame clones here, not all; method: immunoSEQ multiplex PCR. Among approximately 92,000 clones listed, around 70% were seen once. These data belong to a study of cytomegalovirus exposure and HLA in healthy donors. Study-wide results and limits: An analysis was carried out later, and it reportedly showed fewer N-insertions in an Asian-associated ancestry cluster than the approximately 680-donor mean.

CDR3 length: 14 residues. Trimming shortened V by 4 bases and J by 3 bases, and 11 bases separated the two germline ends. In germline, CDR1 is SGHTA, CDR2 FQGTGA. The chain employs TRBV7-3 and TRBJ2-3; possibly TRBD1 for D (7 bases). The source material was PBMCs. The origin of this receptor is a middle-aged man in good health and CMV-seronegative. The CDR3 is CASSSEGATDTQYF. The CDR3 DNA reads as TGTGCCAGCAGCTCGGAGGGGGCAACAGATACGCAGTATTTT.